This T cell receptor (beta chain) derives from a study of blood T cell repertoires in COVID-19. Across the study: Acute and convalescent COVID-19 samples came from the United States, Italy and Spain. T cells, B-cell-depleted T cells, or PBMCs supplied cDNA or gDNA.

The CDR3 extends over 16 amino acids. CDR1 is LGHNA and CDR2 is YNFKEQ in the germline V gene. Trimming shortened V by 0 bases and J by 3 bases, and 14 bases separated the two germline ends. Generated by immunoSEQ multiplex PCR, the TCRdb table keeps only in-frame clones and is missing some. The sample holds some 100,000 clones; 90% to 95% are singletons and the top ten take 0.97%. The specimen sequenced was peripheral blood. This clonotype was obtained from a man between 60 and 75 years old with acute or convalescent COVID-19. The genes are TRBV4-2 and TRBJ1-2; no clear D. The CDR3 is CASSQELGVPDYGYTF. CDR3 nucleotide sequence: TGTGCCAGCAGCCAAGAGCTCGGGGTGCCCGACTATGGCTACACCTTC.